These 21 T cell receptor beta chains originate from one sample sequenced in a study of shared clonotypes between healthy human individuals. The protocol was immunoSEQ multiplex PCR, while the TCRdb copy is restricted to in-frame clones and leaves out a portion. The sample comprises about 2.4 million clones, 80% to 95% of which are singletons, and 0.36% rests with the top ten. Sequenced: naive CD4+ T cells from PBMCs. Sample subset: CD45RA+ positively selected. The receptors come from a man younger than 35 in good health. Some clones in this sample may be carry-over from other donors' samples.

The V and J genes are TRBV28 and TRBJ2-7; 7 nucleotides match TRBD2. There are 15 residues in the CDR3. Germline V gives CDR1 MDHEN, CDR2 SYDVKM. The ends lost 7 bases at V and 6 bases at J; junction bases unmatched: 15. The CDR3 loop is CASTRFGGEGSEQYF. The CDR3, as DNA: TGTGCCAGCACCCGGTTTGGAGGGGAGGGTTCCGAGCAGTACTTC.

The rearrangement uses TRBV29-1 and TRBJ1-4; TRBD1 is a possible D gene (5 bases). CDR3 length: 14 residues. The V gene's germline CDR1 is SQVTM and CDR2 ANQGSEA. The ends were cut back, 5 bases at V and 8 bases at J, with 18 bases in the middle. CDR3 coding DNA: TGCAGCGTTTTAACTCCTCTCGGGGGAGAAAAACTGTTTTTT. Translated, it gives CSVLTPLGGEKLFF.

V and J are TRBV5-6 and TRBJ2-3; D may be TRBD2 (6 bases). The germline V gene encodes CDR1 SGHDT and CDR2 YYEEEE. This CDR3 has 16 residues. V dropped 7 bases and J dropped 1 base, with 19 bases sitting between them. CDR3 in DNA: TGTGCCAGCGCAGCCCCTGCGCGGGGAGGCACAGATACGCAGTATTTT. Translating gives CASAAPARGGTDTQYF.

The rearrangement uses TRBV6-5 and TRBJ2-1; 7 bases map to TRBD1. Germline V lookup: CDR1 MNHEY, CDR2 SVGAGI. J was trimmed by 2 bases and V by 4 bases; bases with no gene match: 2. The CDR3 is made up of 14 amino acids. CDR3 nucleotides: TGTGCCAGCAGTTCCAGGGGGACCTACAATGAGCAGTTCTTC. Translated, it gives CASSSRGTYNEQFF.

This clone was seen more than once but under ten times. This sequence joins TRBV9 and TRBJ1-1; TRBD1 matches 12 bases. The ends lost 3 bases at V and 7 bases at J; junction bases unmatched: 13. CDR1 SGDLS and CDR2 YYNGEE come from the germline V gene. CDR3 length equals 17 residues. CDR3 sequence: CASSAAPGQGARGEAFF. The CDR3 DNA reads as TGTGCCAGCAGCGCCGCCCCGGGACAGGGGGCGAGGGGTGAAGCTTTCTTT.

The chain combines TRBV7-3 with TRBJ2-1; D not resolved. V shed 5 bases and J shed 5 bases, with 13 bases lying between them. CDR1 and CDR2 from the germline V gene are SGHTA and FQGTGA. The CDR3 has 14 residues. CDR3 sequence: CASSLHDSNNEQFF. The CDR3 bases are TGTGCCAGCAGCCTCCATGACTCTAACAATGAGCAGTTCTTC.

The chain links TRBV6-5 to TRBJ2-4, with D perhaps matching TRBD2 (5 bases). Germline assignment: CDR1 MNHEY and CDR2 SVGAGI. V lost 6 bases, J lost 3 bases, and 15 bases lay in between. The CDR3 contains 15 residues. CDR3 nucleotide sequence: TGTGCCAGCAGGCCCCCCCGGGATTACAAAAACATTCAGTACTTC. Its translation: CASRPPRDYKNIQYF.

CDR3 in amino acids: CASSVAGREDYGYTF. The CDR3 region has the DNA TGTGCCAGCAGCGTAGCCGGGAGAGAGGACTATGGCTACACCTTC. The chain couples TRBV9 to TRBJ1-2, with D uncertain. Germline V gives CDR1 SGDLS, CDR2 YYNGEE. V was clipped by 0 bases and J by 3 bases, with 12 bases between them. CDR3 length equals 15 residues.

This rearrangement joins TRBV7-9 to TRBJ2-7; 10 bases match TRBD1. Germline CDR1 is SEHNR and CDR2 is FQNEAQ (reference sequence). With V trimmed by 4 bases and J by 6 bases, 12 bases remained unmatched. This CDR3 is 16 amino acids long. The CDR3, as DNA: TGTGCCAGCAGCTCGTCCCGGGACAGGGGAGCACGCGAGCAGTACTTC. This translates into CASSSSRDRGAREQYF.

This clone was found once. The chain joins TRBV11-2 to TRBJ2-7, with 9 positions matching TRBD1. Germline V gene sequence: CDR1 SGHAT, CDR2 FQNNGV. This CDR3 has 13 residues. V dropped 5 bases and J dropped 6; count of bases not matched to a gene: 5. For the CDR3, the DNA is TGTGCCAGCAGCGCGGGACAGGGTACCGAGCAGTACTTC. Amino acid sequence: CASSAGQGTEQYF.

The chain combines TRBV28 with TRBJ1-1, with 11 bases aligning to TRBD1. Germline V gives CDR1 MDHEN, CDR2 SYDVKM. Unmatched junction bases numbered 10, after V lost 7 bases and J lost 0 bases. The CDR3 is made up of 17 amino acids. The CDR3 coding sequence is TGTGCCAGCAATGCCGGGACAGGGGGGAGAATGAACACTGAAGCTTTCTTT. The encoded protein is CASNAGTGGRMNTEAFF.

The CDR3 DNA is TGTGCCACCAGCAGTACAGGAACCAAAAACATTCAGTACTTC. As protein: CATSSTGTKNIQYF. J is TRBJ2-4 and V is TRBV15; D perhaps matches TRBD1 (5 bases). V was clipped by 3 bases and J by 2 bases, with 8 bases between them. Germline V gene sequence: CDR1 LNHNV, CDR2 YYDKDF (reference sequence). The CDR3 totals 14 residues.

This clone showed up just once. J is TRBJ1-2 and V is TRBV7-9, with D perhaps TRBD1 (6 bases). From germline, CDR1 is SEHNR and CDR2 FQNEAQ (reference sequence). The V end lost 3 bases, the J end lost 9 bases, and 20 bases lay between the germline ends. The CDR3 consists of 15 residues. CDR3 in DNA: TGTGCCAGCAGCTTGAATGGGACACCCCAGAGTAGCTACACCTTC. Translated: CASSLNGTPQSSYTF.

The rearrangement links TRBV9 to TRBJ1-1; TRBD1 agrees at 10 bases. Germline V gives CDR1 SGDLS, CDR2 YYNGEE. CDR3 length equals 15 residues. V lost 3 bases to trimming and J lost 1 base; unmatched junction nucleotides: 3. The CDR3 sequence: CASSGDRGTNTEAFF. The CDR3 nucleotides read TGTGCCAGCAGCGGGGACAGGGGTACGAACACTGAAGCTTTCTTT.

This clone was observed a few times. The chain has TRBV18 and TRBJ1-5; a possible D gene is TRBD1 (5 bases). Trimming shortened V by 3 bases and J by 5 bases, and 8 bases separated the two germline ends. Per germline, CDR1 KGHSH and CDR2 LQKENI. The CDR3 is 13 amino acids. The CDR3 sequence is CASSPDSDQPQHF. CDR3 coding DNA: TGTGCCAGCTCACCCGACAGTGATCAGCCCCAGCATTTT.

This chain uses TRBV5-1 with TRBJ2-1, with TRBD2 as a possible D gene (6 bases). Deletions cut 6 bases from V and 3 bases from J, with 13 bases between. Germline assignment: CDR1 SGHRS and CDR2 YFSETQ. This CDR3 is built from 14 residues. DNA for the CDR3: TGCGCCAGCACAACGGGAGTAATCTACAATGAGCAGTTCTTC. The encoded protein is CASTTGVIYNEQFF.

The chain employs TRBV25-1 and TRBJ1-3; D gene uncertain. There are 15 residues in the CDR3. Deletions cut 0 bases from V and 6 bases from J, with 12 bases between. In germline, CDR1 is MGHDK, CDR2 SYGVNS. The CDR3 region is CASSEYSSRANTIYF. The CDR3 DNA follows: TGTGCCAGCAGTGAATATAGCTCACGGGCAAACACCATATATTTT.

CDR3 loop: CASSPSGGDYGYTF. Here the CDR3 DNA reads TGCGCCAGCAGCCCGTCGGGAGGGGACTATGGCTACACCTTC. This chain joins TRBV5-1 and TRBJ1-2; D might be TRBD1 (5 bases). V shed 4 bases and J shed 3 bases, with 13 bases lying between them. Germline loops: CDR1 SGHRS, CDR2 YFSETQ. The CDR3 totals 14 residues.

The V and J genes are TRBV18 and TRBJ2-5; 11 bases line up with TRBD1. Germline V CDR1 and CDR2: KGHSH, LQKENI. CDR3 size: 15 residues. Germline trimming cut 0 bases from V and 6 bases from J; bases unmatched to any gene: 3. CDR3 nucleotides: TGTGCCAGCTCACCACCGGGGACAGGGGGGAAGACCCAGTACTTC. Translation gives CASSPPGTGGKTQYF.

The chain employs TRBV5-4 and TRBJ2-6, with 8 bases aligning to TRBD1. Germline assignment: CDR1 SGHNT and CDR2 YYREEE (reference sequence). CDR3 length equals 16 residues. J was trimmed by 0 bases and V by 5 bases; bases with no gene match: 4. This chain's CDR3 is CASRRTGTSGANVLTF. In DNA form, the CDR3 reads TGTGCCAGCAGGAGGACAGGGACCTCTGGGGCCAACGTCCTGACTTTC.

The genes are TRBV30 and TRBJ2-7; possible D gene TRBD1, 6 bases. With 3 bases removed from V and 0 bases from J, the gap between germline ends came to 12 bases. CDR3 length: 14 amino acids. Germline V gene sequence: CDR1 GTSNPN, CDR2 SVGIG (reference sequence). The CDR3 region is CAWRPRTVSYEQYF. The CDR3 DNA reads TGTGCCTGGAGGCCTAGGACAGTCTCCTACGAGCAGTACTTC. Full variable domain (outside the CDR3, taken from reference TRBV30 and TRBJ2-7): SQTIHQWPATLVQPVGSPLSLECTVEGTSNPNLYWYRQAAGRGLQLLFYSVGIGQISSEVPQNLSASRPQDRQFILSSKKLLLSDSGFYLCAWRPRTVSYEQYFGPGTRLTVT.